This TCR beta chain was recovered during a study of naive and memory T cell subsets. An equimolar mix of two oligonucleotides served as the beta constant-region primer for TRBC1 and TRBC2. Ligated cDNA was amplified by four rounds of PCR with nested alpha and beta constant-region primers and SP2. Ligation attached a single-stranded oligonucleotide with a 12-nucleotide UMI and the SP2 primer to the cDNA 3' end. TCRdb independently ran MiXCR on the UMI-ligation and nested PCR reads; one entry per CDR3 protein. The table lists roughly 150,000 distinct CDR3 sequences, roughly a fifth of them singletons. The CDR3 extends over 15 amino acids. Germline values: CDR1 MNHNY, CDR2 SVGAGI (reference sequence). Trimming cost V 2 bases and J 4 bases, with 14 bases left between them. Findings and limits, study-wide: Possibly reflecting memory cells re-expressing CD45RA, a few larger clonotypes occurred in naive repertoires, especially CD8.

Cells stained for CD3, CD4, CD8, CD45RA and CD27 were sorted into four subsets. This clonotype showed up just a few times. Its cognate antigen is unknown. What was sequenced was naive CD8+ T cells from blood. The clonotype originates from a human donor in good health. The chain joins TRBV6-6 to TRBJ1-2; maybe TRBD1 (5 bases). Here the CDR3 DNA reads TGTGCCAGCAGTTACCCAGAAACAGGATTCTATGGCTACACCTTC. It translates to CASSYPETGFYGYTF.